The present T cell receptor beta chain was sequenced within a study of cytomegalovirus exposure and HLA in healthy donors. Study-wide findings and caveats: A later analysis showed that HLA-associated TCR beta chains had undergone more clonal expansion than equally common others.

The CDR3 is 13 amino acids. Germline assignment: CDR1 MNHEY and CDR2 SMNVEV (reference sequence). V shed 3 bases and J shed 5 bases, with 10 bases lying between them. Both 60 Vbeta primers and 13 Jbeta primers went into the PCR. Here immunoSEQ multiplex PCR was the method, and the copy in TCRdb shows in-frame clones only, minus some. The table lists around 200,000 clones, roughly 84% of them singletons. As regards this clone: Its antigen is currently unknown.

The receptor's source is a woman aged 45-59 years in good health and CMV-seropositive. The sample consisted of PBMCs. This chain links TRBV27 with TRBJ1-2; D remains unclear. The CDR3 DNA follows: TGTGCCAGCAGTTTTGGAGAAACTTATGGCTACACCTTC. Protein sequence: CASSFGETYGYTF.